One and the same sample provided the 19 T cell receptor beta chains below, sequenced in a study of early T cells in non-severe SARS-CoV-2 infection. Each CDR3 protein gets one entry after TCRdb re-called the 5' RACE reads with MiXCR. This table holds more than 65,000 distinct CDR3 sequences, about 14% found once. Sample: whole blood, taken at baseline. The receptors here all came from an adult who was a healthcare worker with PCR-confirmed SARS-CoV-2 infection or an uninfected control (not recorded which).

In its sample, this clonotype was seen a few times. The V and J genes are TRBV28 and TRBJ2-1; D is possibly TRBD2 (5 bases). Trimming stripped 3 bases from V and 9 bases from J, with 15 bases between. The CDR3 has 14 residues. Germline assignment: CDR1 MDHEN and CDR2 SYDVKM. The CDR3 here is CASSFIGGAGEQFF. In nucleotides, the CDR3 is TGTGCCAGCAGTTTTATCGGAGGAGCCGGTGAGCAGTTCTTC.

This clonotype came up once. In DNA, the CDR3 is TGTGCCAGCAGCCGAAGGGCCGCAAGCTCCTACGAGCAGTACTTC. Its translation is CASSRRAASSYEQYF. The chain employs TRBV7-9 and TRBJ2-7, with D unclear. The CDR3 runs 15 residues. The V gene lost 5 bases and the J gene lost 0 bases, with 14 bases spanning the gap. The germline CDR1 and CDR2 sequences are SEHNR and FQNEAQ (reference sequence).

The gene calls are TRBV7-2 and TRBJ2-7; D unclear. Trimming cost V 1 base and J 3 bases, with 13 bases left between them. The germline CDR1 and CDR2 sequences are SGHTA and FQGNSA. The CDR3 extends over 15 amino acids. The CDR3 region has the DNA TGTGCCAGCAGCTTAGTCAACCGTCCCCGCTACGAGCAGTACTTC. Its protein product is CASSLVNRPRYEQYF.

In this sample, this clonotype turned up many times. This chain joins TRBV6-2 or TRBV6-3 and TRBJ2-7; D unresolved. This CDR3 spans 12 amino acids. Per germline, CDR1 MNHEY and CDR2 SVGEGT. With 1 base removed from V and 1 base from J, the gap between germline ends came to 2 bases. CDR3 in DNA: TGTGCCAGCAGTTACTTTTCCTACGAGCAGTACTTC. Its protein is CASSYFSYEQYF.

CDR3 loop: CAWMTGIGSEQYF. The CDR3 nucleotides read TGTGCCTGGATGACAGGGATAGGGTCCGAGCAGTACTTC. The rearrangement links TRBV30 to TRBJ2-7; 7 bases align to TRBD1. Germline trimming cut 4 bases from V and 6 bases from J; bases unmatched to any gene: 9. The CDR3 length is 13 residues. Germline assignment: CDR1 GTSNPN and CDR2 SVGIG (reference sequence).

This clonotype was seen many times. This rearrangement joins TRBV12-3 or TRBV12-4 to TRBJ1-1; D perhaps matches TRBD1 (5 bases). This CDR3 region has 15 residues. V lost 2 bases to trimming and J lost 0 bases, with 10 bases between them. The CDR3 DNA reads as TGTGCCAGCAGTTTAAGGGGCTCGGTGAACACTGAAGCTTTCTTT. Translating it yields CASSLRGSVNTEAFF.

This clonotype was counted ten times or more. V and J are TRBV28 and TRBJ2-3; 10 nucleotides agree with TRBD2. This CDR3 spans 15 amino acids. Unmatched junction bases numbered 6, after V lost 1 base and J lost 8 bases. The germline CDR1 and CDR2 sequences are MDHEN and SYDVKM. CDR3 sequence (DNA): TGTGCCAGCAGTTTATACGGACTAGCGGCCCCTACGCAGTATTTT. Protein: CASSLYGLAAPTQYF. The full variable domain, rest sourced from reference TRBV28 and TRBJ2-3, is DVKVTQSSRYLVKRTGEKVFLECVQDMDHENMFWYRQDPGLGLRLIYFSYDVKMKEKGDIPEGYSVSREKKERFSLILESASTNQTSMYLCASSLYGLAAPTQYFGPGTRLTVL.

This clonotype has at least ten counts. The rearrangement uses TRBV27 and TRBJ1-1, with D maybe TRBD1 (5 bases). Trimming stripped 5 bases from V and 5 bases from J, with 15 bases between. Per the germline V gene, CDR1 is MNHEY and CDR2 is SMNVEV (reference sequence). This CDR3 has 14 residues. The CDR3 DNA is TGTGCCAGCAGTCCCCTCGGGACCAATACTGAAGCTTTCTTT. It codes for CASSPLGTNTEAFF.

The table lists this clonotype with a few counts. This sequence joins TRBV18 and TRBJ2-2; 7 bases align to TRBD1. CDR3 size: 15 residues. Germline lookup yields CDR1 KGHSH and CDR2 LQKENI. V shed 3 bases and J 0 bases; nucleotides not matched to a gene: 1. Here the CDR3 DNA reads TGTGCCAGCTCACCGGGACAGACGAACACCGGGGAGCTGTTTTTT. It yields the protein CASSPGQTNTGELFF. Full variable domain (missing parts from reference TRBV18 and TRBJ2-2): NAGVMQNPRHLVRRRGQEARLRCSPMKGHSHVYWYRQLPEEGLKFMVYLQKENIIDESGMPKERFSAEFPKEGPSILRIQQVVRGDSAAYFCASSPGQTNTGELFFGEGSRLTVL.

J is TRBJ2-1 and V is TRBV7-6; D not resolved. V lost 1 base and J lost 8, with 9 bases in between. The germline CDR1 and CDR2 sequences are SGHVS and FNYEAQ. CDR3 length: 13 amino acids. Here the CDR3 reads CASSLDGNYEQFF. The CDR3 DNA is TGTGCCAGCAGCTTAGACGGCAATTATGAGCAGTTCTTC.

The genes are TRBV28 and TRBJ2-7; 7 positions match TRBD2. The J segment lost 6 bases and the V segment lost 6 bases, leaving 8 bases of the junction unmatched. This CDR3 comprises 13 residues. Germline CDR1 is MDHEN and CDR2 is SYDVKM. The CDR3: CASRSTSPVEQYF. In nucleotides, the CDR3 is TGTGCCAGCAGGTCGACTAGCCCGGTCGAGCAGTACTTC.

This clonotype showed up many times. This chain links TRBV18 with TRBJ2-3, with D perhaps TRBD2 (6 bases). This CDR3 has 16 residues. Per the germline V gene, CDR1 is KGHSH and CDR2 is LQKENI. The V gene lost 1 base and the J gene lost 5 bases, with 16 bases spanning the gap. The chain's CDR3 is CASSPQGRELRDTQYF. The CDR3 DNA sequence: TGTGCCAGCTCACCACAAGGACGGGAGCTGAGAGATACGCAGTATTTT.

This clonotype was picked up many times. The rearrangement links TRBV29-1 to TRBJ1-1; D remains unclear. Germline CDR1 and CDR2: SQVTM and ANQGSEA. The CDR3 length is 15 residues. Trimming took 5 bases from V and 0 from J, leaving 16 bases between them. CDR3 DNA: TGCAGCGTTCGGTCGCCTTTTCCCCTGAACACTGAAGCTTTCTTT. Translated, it gives CSVRSPFPLNTEAFF.

This clonotype was seen ten or more times. The rearrangement links TRBV30 to TRBJ2-3; 15 bases match TRBD2. Looked up from germline, CDR1 is GTSNPN and CDR2 is SVGIG (reference sequence). Unmatched junction bases numbered 10, after V lost 2 bases and J lost 7 bases. The CDR3 contains 17 residues. CDR3 protein: CAWSPPGLAGGLNTQYF. The CDR3 DNA is TGTGCCTGGAGTCCACCGGGACTAGCGGGAGGCTTAAATACGCAGTATTTT.

This clonotype was observed at least ten times. The chain links TRBV28 to TRBJ1-6, with D unclear. Germline CDR1 reads MDHEN; CDR2 reads SYDVKM. CDR3 length: 18 amino acids. Trimming stripped 8 bases from V and 0 bases from J, with 20 bases between. The CDR3 sequence is CASRQGRSPSSYNSPLHF. The CDR3 DNA follows: TGTGCCAGCCGCCAAGGCAGGTCACCGAGCTCCTATAATTCACCCCTCCACTTT.

In this sample, this clonotype turned up many times. The chain couples TRBV13 to TRBJ2-1; no clear D gene. Per the germline V gene, CDR1 is PRHDT and CDR2 is FYEKMQ (reference sequence). V lost 5 bases to trimming and J lost 9 bases, with 23 bases between them. The CDR3 length is 16 residues. As DNA, the CDR3 is TGTGCCAGCAGCCTTAGCCCCCCCCTGGGGAAGGGTGAGCAGTTCTTC. Residues: CASSLSPPLGKGEQFF. Using reference TRBV13 and TRBJ2-1 for the parts outside the CDR3, the full variable domain is AAGVIQSPRHLIKEKRETATLKCYPIPRHDTVYWYQQGPGQDPQFLISFYEKMQSDKGSIPDRFSAQQFSDYHSELNMSSLELGDSALYFCASSLSPPLGKGEQFFGPGTRLTVL.

The table lists this clonotype with a few counts. This chain connects TRBV28 to TRBJ2-1, with 7 bases matching TRBD2. Germline values: CDR1 MDHEN, CDR2 SYDVKM. The ends lost 5 bases at V and 0 bases at J; junction bases unmatched: 10. The CDR3 is 17 amino acids. The CDR3 region is CASSPTGRGISYNEQFF. Here the CDR3 DNA reads TGTGCCAGCAGTCCCACGGGGCGGGGGATCTCCTACAATGAGCAGTTCTTC.

The chain links TRBV10-1 to TRBJ1-1, with TRBD1 as a possible D gene (5 bases). Between the trimmed V and J ends, which lost 0 bases and 4 bases, there was a span of 9 bases. The CDR3 has 14 residues. In germline, CDR1 is WNHNN, CDR2 SYGVQD (reference sequence). The CDR3, as DNA: TGCGCCAGCAGTGAGTCTGGGGGAGGCACTGAAGCTTTCTTT. Translated, it gives CASSESGGGTEAFF.

This clonotype has only a few counts. V gene TRBV28 combines with J gene TRBJ2-3; tentative D call: TRBD2 (5 bases). The length of the CDR3 is 14 residues. V dropped 7 bases and J dropped 2 bases, with 13 bases sitting between them. The germline gives CDR1 MDHEN, CDR2 SYDVKM. The CDR3 DNA follows: TGTGCCAGCACCGCCGACTACCCCACAGATACGCAGTATTTT. This sequence encodes CASTADYPTDTQYF.